These 21 T cell receptor beta chains were all obtained from the same sample, sequenced in a study of T cell changes during pregnancy in multiple sclerosis. Here immunoSEQ multiplex PCR was the method, and the copy in TCRdb shows in-frame clones only, minus some. In the table there are roughly 56,000 clones, 91% of which are singletons. The source was CD4+ T cells from peripheral blood mononuclear cells, collected after pregnancy. Every receptor here comes from a female donor in good health, enrolled as a control in a pregnancy study.

This sequence joins TRBV6-1 and TRBJ2-2; 9 bases are shared with TRBD1. The germline gives CDR1 MNHNS, CDR2 SASEGT. The CDR3 has 15 amino acids. V was pared by 6 bases and J by 4 bases, with 6 bases of the junction left unmatched. The CDR3 nucleotides are TGTGCCAGCAGGTATACAGGGGGCGCCACCGGGGAGCTGTTTTTT. It yields the protein CASRYTGGATGELFF.

V and J are TRBV25-1 and TRBJ1-5, with D possibly being TRBD1 (6 bases). Trimming took 4 bases from V and 9 from J, leaving 13 bases between them. The germline V gene has CDR1 MGHDK and CDR2 SYGVNS. CDR3 size: 13 residues. The CDR3 here is CASSARDMGPQHF. CDR3 in DNA: TGTGCCAGCAGTGCTAGGGACATGGGGCCCCAGCATTTT.

The chain carries TRBV4-2 and TRBJ2-4; weak D call: TRBD2 (7 bases). The CDR3 is 18 amino acids. V lost 2 bases and J 1 base, leaving 18 bases between the germline ends. From germline, CDR1 is LGHNA and CDR2 YNFKEQ. As DNA, the CDR3 is TGTGCCAGCAGCCAAAAAGGGGGGGGGTTTGAGGCCAAAAACATTCAGTACTTC. It is translated as CASSQKGGGFEAKNIQYF.

The chain carries TRBV7-2 and TRBJ2-1, with unresolved D. This CDR3 is 12 amino acids long. Germline CDR1 reads SGHTA; CDR2 reads FQGNSA. V lost 2 bases, J lost 9 bases, and 8 bases lay in between. CDR3 sequence (DNA): TGTGCCAGCAGCTTATCGCTACCTGAGCAGTTCTTC. It encodes CASSLSLPEQFF.

This chain joins TRBV15 and TRBJ2-3; perhaps TRBD1 as D (6 bases). The germline CDR1 and CDR2 sequences are LNHNV and YYDKDF (reference sequence). V lost 0 bases and J lost 0, with 19 bases in between. The CDR3 is 19 residues long. For the CDR3, the DNA is TGTGCCACCAGCAGAGATAGGGGGACGCGCGTTTCTAGCACAGATACGCAGTATTTT. Encoded protein: CATSRDRGTRVSSTDTQYF.

With respect to this clone: A junction boundary mismatches the germline segment, possibly from a read error. This chain links TRBV4-1 with TRBJ1-2; TRBD1 might be the D (6 bases). CDR3 size: 14 residues. The germline gives CDR1 MGHRA, CDR2 YSYEKL. This chain's CDR3 is CASSQGPRGYGYTF. The CDR3, as DNA: TGCGCCAGCAGTCAAGGTCCCAGGGGATATGGCTACACCTTC.

This rearrangement joins TRBV4-3 to TRBJ1-2; D gene unclear. Trimming shortened V by 0 bases and J by 3 bases, and 8 bases separated the two germline ends. Germline loops: CDR1 LGHNA, CDR2 YSLEER. This CDR3 comprises 14 residues. CDR3 in amino acids: CASSQDSVDYGYTF. As DNA, the CDR3 is TGCGCCAGCAGCCAAGATTCCGTAGACTATGGCTACACCTTC.

V and J are TRBV4-3 and TRBJ1-2, with 9 positions matching TRBD1. J was trimmed by 4 bases and V by 0 bases; bases with no gene match: 9. The CDR3 has 17 residues. The germline gives CDR1 LGHNA, CDR2 YSLEER. The chain's CDR3 is CASSQDPGTGMGYGYTF. CDR3 sequence (DNA): TGCGCCAGCAGCCAAGATCCTGGGACAGGGATGGGCTATGGCTACACCTTC.

The V call is TRBV5-1, the J call TRBJ1-2, with D perhaps matching TRBD1 (5 bases). Germline V gene sequence: CDR1 SGHRS, CDR2 YFSETQ. V was pared by 3 bases and J by 8 bases, with 11 bases between. The CDR3 runs to 12 residues. The CDR3 sequence is CASSYAGQGYTF. CDR3 in DNA: TGCGCCAGCAGCTACGCGGGGCAGGGCTACACCTTC.

The genes are TRBV6-5 and TRBJ1-1; no clear D gene. This CDR3 comprises 14 residues. The V end was cut by 2 bases, the J end by 4 bases, with 11 bases between. CDR1 is MNHEY, CDR2 SVGAGI, per germline. The CDR3 DNA reads as TGTGCCAGCAGTTACCGGGAGGTAGGCACTGAAGCTTTCTTT. It is translated as CASSYREVGTEAFF.

This sequence joins TRBV7-2 and TRBJ1-6; 9 bases line up with TRBD1. CDR3 length: 17 residues. Germline lookup yields CDR1 SGHTA and CDR2 FQGNSA. With 2 bases clipped from V and 7 bases from J, the junction kept 9 bases outside the gene matches. The CDR3 DNA sequence: TGTGCCAGCAGCTTAAGGGTCACAGGGGGCGGGAATTCACCCCTCCACTTT. Protein product: CASSLRVTGGGNSPLHF.

The CDR3 nucleotides read TGCGCCAGCAGCCATGACCGACTAGCGGGGGGGACCGGGGAGCTGTTTTTT. Translation: CASSHDRLAGGTGELFF. This chain uses TRBV4-3 with TRBJ2-2; 14 nucleotides align to TRBD2. The CDR3 is 17 amino acids. The ends lost 3 bases at V and 5 bases at J; junction bases unmatched: 5. CDR1 is LGHNA, CDR2 YSLEER, per germline.

The chain joins TRBV7-6 to TRBJ2-5; D is possibly TRBD2 (6 bases). This CDR3 region has 14 residues. CDR1 and CDR2 (germline): SGHVS, FNYEAQ. The germline V and J ends were trimmed by 5 bases and 7 bases, with 17 bases remaining between them. The CDR3 DNA is TGTGCCAGCAGCGGTACTAGCTGGTCTGGGACCCAGTACTTC. Its translation is CASSGTSWSGTQYF. Complete variable domain (other parts from reference TRBV7-6 and TRBJ2-5): GAGVSQSPRYKVTKRGQDVALRCDPISGHVSLYWYRQALGQGPEFLTYFNYEAQQDKSGLPNDRFSAERPEGSISTLTIQRTEQRDSAMYRCASSGTSWSGTQYFGPGTRLLVL.

The CDR3 DNA is TGTGCCAGCAGCCGACAGGGGAAGGCAGCCAAAAACATTCAGTACTTC. It is translated as CASSRQGKAAKNIQYF. V gene TRBV5-6 combines with J gene TRBJ2-4, with 8 nucleotides matching TRBD1. After removal of 4 bases from V and 0 bases from J, the junction contained 6 bases not matched to a gene. CDR1 is SGHDT, CDR2 YYEEEE, per germline. The CDR3 is 16 residues long.

This clone has a single count. The chain carries TRBV5-1 and TRBJ2-5; 12 bases line up with TRBD2. With 4 bases clipped from V and 4 bases from J, the junction kept 5 bases outside the gene matches. The CDR3 is 15 residues long. Germline V lookup: CDR1 SGHRS, CDR2 YFSETQ. The CDR3 is CASSQGLAGLETQYF. The CDR3 DNA is TGCGCCAGCAGCCAAGGACTAGCGGGGTTAGAGACCCAGTACTTC.

This clone showed up just once. V and J are TRBV4-3 and TRBJ1-4; a possible D gene is TRBD1 (6 bases). Germline lookup yields CDR1 LGHNA and CDR2 YSLEER. The CDR3 is made up of 18 amino acids. V lost 0 bases and J lost 8, with 22 bases in between. The CDR3 nucleotides are TGCGCCAGCAGCCAAGATTGGGGGGCCGCGGGGGTAGGAGAAAAACTGTTTTTT. Its protein product is CASSQDWGAAGVGEKLFF.

The chain uses TRBV9 and TRBJ1-6; weak D call: TRBD1 (6 bases). The CDR3 consists of 14 residues. CDR1 SGDLS and CDR2 YYNGEE come from the germline V gene. Trimming pared 3 bases from V and 9 bases from J, leaving 13 bases between. The CDR3 sequence: CASSGAGDGSPLHF. The DNA of the CDR3 is TGTGCCAGCAGCGGTGCAGGGGATGGTTCACCCCTCCACTTT.

The V and J genes are TRBV7-2 and TRBJ1-6; TRBD1 is a possible D gene (5 bases). V lost 5 bases and J 7 bases, leaving 21 bases between the germline ends. Per the germline V gene, CDR1 is SGHTA and CDR2 is FQGNSA. The CDR3 totals 17 residues. The CDR3 DNA sequence: TGTGCCAGCAGCCGCCTTAGGATCACAGGTTTAAATTCACCCCTCCACTTT. Amino acid sequence: CASSRLRITGLNSPLHF.

The gene calls are TRBV15 and TRBJ2-3; TRBD2 matches 11 bases. CDR1 and CDR2 (germline): LNHNV, YYDKDF (reference sequence). After removal of 3 bases from V and 0 bases from J, the junction contained 2 bases not matched to a gene. The CDR3 covers 16 residues. The CDR3 sequence: CATSRGLAVSTDTQYF. As DNA, the CDR3 is TGTGCCACCAGCAGGGGACTAGCGGTTAGCACAGATACGCAGTATTTT.

The chain combines TRBV2 with TRBJ2-7; D ambiguous. V lost 5 bases and J 7 bases, leaving 12 bases between the germline ends. The CDR3 runs to 12 residues. CDR1 and CDR2 from the germline V gene are SNHLY and FYNNEI. As DNA, the CDR3 is TGTGCCAGCAGTTTCAGCGCTGTGGAGCAGTACTTC. Its protein is CASSFSAVEQYF.

The chain combines TRBV4-3 with TRBJ1-2; D is unresolved. V was shortened by 6 bases and J by 3 bases, with 14 bases between the two germline ends. The CDR3 runs to 14 residues. Germline lookup yields CDR1 LGHNA and CDR2 YSLEER. The CDR3, as DNA: TGCGCCAGCAGAAACACGGGAACGGACTATGGCTACACCTTC. Residues: CASRNTGTDYGYTF.